This TCR beta chain stems from a study of neurological immune-mediated disorders. As for the cDNA, it was generated by 5'RACE with 10-nucleotide random UMIs. The output of every sequencing run, over 160 million TCR-beta sequences, came from 15-18 subjects. TCRdb called the 5' RACE reads again in MiXCR, with one record for every CDR3 protein. The repertoire holds under 75,000 distinct CDR3 sequences, around 5% seen once, with about 5.3% in the top ten. Trimming left V 0 bases short and J 7 bases short, with 15 bases between. The CDR3 has 15 amino acids. Germline CDR1 and CDR2: LGHDT and YNNKEL (reference sequence). There are many counts of this clonotype. Its antigen remains unknown. Points from the study as a whole: CDR3 amino acid sequences of expanded clones were not shared across subjects, a result suggesting private repertoires in all groups. According to phylogenetic grouping, one related-CDR3 cluster, a possible signature, contained the repertoires of 18 of 34 multiple sclerosis patients.

The origin of this receptor is a human donor with multiple sclerosis. The donor label of this sample is uncertain. Material for sequencing was PBMCs. The J gene is TRBJ1-2, the V gene TRBV3-1; tentative D call: TRBD1 (5 bases). CDR3 in DNA: TGTGCCAGCAGCCAAGATTATGGGCAGGGTCTTGGCTACACCTTC. It codes for CASSQDYGQGLGYTF.